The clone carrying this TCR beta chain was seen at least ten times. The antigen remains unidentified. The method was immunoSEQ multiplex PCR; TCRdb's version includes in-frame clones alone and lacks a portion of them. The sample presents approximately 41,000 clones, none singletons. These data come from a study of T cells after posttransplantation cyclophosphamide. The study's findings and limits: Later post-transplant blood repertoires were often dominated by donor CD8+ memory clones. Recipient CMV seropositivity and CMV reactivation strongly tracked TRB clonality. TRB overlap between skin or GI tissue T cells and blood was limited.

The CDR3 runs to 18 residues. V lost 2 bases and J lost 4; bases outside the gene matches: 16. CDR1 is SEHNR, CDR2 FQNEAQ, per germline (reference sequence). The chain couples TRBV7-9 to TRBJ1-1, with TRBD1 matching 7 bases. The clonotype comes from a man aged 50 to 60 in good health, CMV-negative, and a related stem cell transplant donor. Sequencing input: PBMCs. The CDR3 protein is CASSLPYRGQDVSTEAFF. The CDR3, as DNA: TGTGCCAGCAGCTTACCGTACCGAGGACAGGACGTAAGCACTGAAGCTTTCTTT. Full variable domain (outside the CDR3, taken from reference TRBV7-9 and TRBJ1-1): DTGVSQNPRHKITKRGQNVTFRCDPISEHNRLYWYRQTLGQGPEFLTYFQNEAQLEKSRLLSDRFSAERPKGSFSTLEIQRTEQGDSAMYLCASSLPYRGQDVSTEAFFGQGTRLTVV.